This T cell receptor (beta chain) stems from a study of cytomegalovirus exposure and HLA in healthy donors. Vbeta (60) and Jbeta (13) primers were used in the PCR. The protocol was immunoSEQ multiplex PCR, while the TCRdb copy is restricted to in-frame clones and leaves out a portion. The sample contains approximately 100,000 clones, 10% of which appear only once. This CDR3 comprises 17 residues. The germline gives CDR1 LGHNT, CDR2 FRNRAP. V was shortened by 0 bases and J by 6 bases, with 18 bases between the two germline ends. The chain joins TRBV12-5 to TRBJ1-5, with D possibly matching TRBD1 (5 bases). The TCR originated in a man aged 40-55 years in good health and CMV-seropositive. Sequences were obtained from PBMCs. The CDR3 nucleotides are TGTGCTAGTGGTTTGGTTCTCGGGGGAGTGCGTCGTCAGCCCCAGCATTTT. Its translation: CASGLVLGGVRRQPQHF.